This T cell receptor beta chain was captured by sequencing in a study of identical twins. Notes on the study in general: Where beta out-of-frame sequences were concerned, excess twin sharing was weaker.

As to this clonotype: Its specificity is unknown.

TCRdb re-called the 5' RACE reads with MiXCR, one entry per CDR3 protein. The table has fewer than 900,000 distinct CDR3 sequences, less than 25% seen once. The same data also went into a second study, on T cells expressing NK-cell markers. Turning to that study: According to the study, TCR beta repertoires originated from sorted CD3+CD56+NKG2C+, CD3+CD56+NKG2C- and CD3+CD56-NKG2C+ T cells. Sequenced donors, eight in total, included seven who were HCMV-seropositive and one who was seronegative. 1.0-7.0% of CD8+ T cells in over five donors belonged to dominant NKG2C+ clonotypes.

The receptor was isolated from a young woman in good health. The specimen sequenced was PBMCs.

In DNA, the CDR3 is TGTGCCAGCAGCTTAGAAATCGGCTTCTACGAGCAGTACTTC. Amino acids: CASSLEIGFYEQYF. The J gene is TRBJ2-7, the V gene TRBV7-2; D gene uncertain. Germline CDR1 is SGHTA and CDR2 is FQGNSA. With 1 base removed from V and 3 bases from J, the gap between germline ends came to 10 bases. The CDR3 sequence is 14 residues long.